The rows below give T cell receptor beta chains drawn from one sample of a study of T cells in Graves' hyperthyroidism and ophthalmopathy. TCRdb called the multiplex PCR reads again in MiXCR, with one record for every CDR3 protein. The data contain about 360,000 distinct CDR3 sequences, roughly 14% of them seen just once; the ten biggest clones take up around 21%. Sequencing was done on a sample of blood. These receptors were obtained from a man between 25 and 39 years old with Graves' hyperthyroidism that later progressed to Graves' ophthalmopathy. The CDR3 runs from the conserved cysteine through the conserved F or W. Fields, in order: V gene, J gene, D gene, clone size, CDR3 protein, CDR3 DNA. A D gene is named only where the DNA matches it firmly. Clone size is stated in some rows and not others, as once, few, many or a class when expanded.

v_call: TRBV28; j_call: TRBJ1-3; d_call: .; clone_size: many; cdr3_aa: CASSLRGLVWASGNTIYF; cdr3_nt: TGTGCCAGCAGTTTGAGAGGGCTGGTGTGGGCCTCTGGAAACACCATATATTTT
v_call: TRBV5-1; j_call: TRBJ2-7; d_call: .; clone_size: few; cdr3_aa: CASSLASSGAYEQYF; cdr3_nt: TGCGCCAGCAGCTTGGCAAGTTCGGGCGCATACGAGCAGTACTTC
v_call: TRBV3-1; j_call: TRBJ1-2; d_call: .; clone_size: many; cdr3_aa: CASSQEGSANYGYTF; cdr3_nt: TGTGCCAGCAGCCAAGAAGGCTCGGCTAACTATGGCTACACCTTC
v_call: TRBV20-1; j_call: TRBJ1-3; d_call: .; clone_size: .; cdr3_aa: CSAVDRRGGNTIYF; cdr3_nt: TGCAGTGCTGTAGACAGGAGGGGTGGAAACACCATATATTTT
v_call: TRBV4-1; j_call: TRBJ2-1; d_call: .; clone_size: .; cdr3_aa: CASSRSNEQFF; cdr3_nt: TGCGCCAGCAGCCGCAGCAATGAGCAGTTCTTC
v_call: TRBV4-1; j_call: TRBJ1-5; d_call: .; clone_size: few; cdr3_aa: CASSHILGGPQHF; cdr3_nt: TGCGCCAGCAGCCATATCCTAGGCGGGCCCCAGCATTTT
v_call: TRBV6-1; j_call: TRBJ1-4; d_call: TRBD1; clone_size: few; cdr3_aa: CASRRTGVRDEKLFF; cdr3_nt: TGTGCCAGCAGAAGGACAGGGGTTCGAGATGAAAAACTGTTTTTT
v_call: TRBV27; j_call: TRBJ1-1; d_call: TRBD1; clone_size: many; cdr3_aa: CASSRGGQWGPEAFF; cdr3_nt: TGTGCCAGCAGTCGGGGGGGACAGTGGGGCCCTGAAGCTTTCTTT
v_call: TRBV12-5; j_call: TRBJ1-3; d_call: .; clone_size: .; cdr3_aa: CASGLVVGSGNTIYF; cdr3_nt: TGTGCTAGTGGTTTGGTAGTTGGCTCCGGAAACACCATATATTTT
v_call: TRBV28; j_call: TRBJ1-5; d_call: .; clone_size: hyperexpanded; cdr3_aa: CASNPFWGDSNQPQHF; cdr3_nt: TGTGCCAGCAACCCTTTCTGGGGGGATAGCAATCAGCCCCAGCATTTT
v_call: TRBV6-2/TRBV6-3; j_call: TRBJ1-2; d_call: .; clone_size: few; cdr3_aa: CASSPKRELSGYTF; cdr3_nt: TGTGCCAGCAGCCCCAAGCGGGAGCTCTCTGGCTACACCTTC
v_call: TRBV7-8; j_call: TRBJ1-5; d_call: .; clone_size: many; cdr3_aa: CASSSAGRTGQPQHF; cdr3_nt: TGTGCCAGCAGCTCTGCAGGACGGACGGGTCAGCCCCAGCATTTT
v_call: TRBV5-1; j_call: TRBJ1-4; d_call: .; clone_size: many; cdr3_aa: CASSIQGLNEKLFF; cdr3_nt: TGCGCCAGCAGCATACAGGGTTTGAATGAAAAACTGTTTTTT
v_call: TRBV18; j_call: TRBJ2-6; d_call: .; clone_size: .; cdr3_aa: CASSPPGLEADANVLTF; cdr3_nt: TGTGCCAGCTCACCACCCGGCCTGGAGGCGGATGCCAACGTCCTGACTTTC
v_call: TRBV4-1; j_call: TRBJ2-2; d_call: TRBD2; clone_size: .; cdr3_aa: CASRPGTSGLTGELFF; cdr3_nt: TGCGCCAGCAGGCCCGGGACTAGCGGGCTCACCGGGGAGCTGTTTTTT
v_call: TRBV5-1; j_call: TRBJ1-1; d_call: .; clone_size: many; cdr3_aa: CASSLAVPYQNTEAFF; cdr3_nt: TGCGCCAGCAGCTTGGCTGTACCCTATCAGAACACTGAAGCTTTCTTT
v_call: TRBV12-3/TRBV12-4; j_call: TRBJ1-2; d_call: .; clone_size: many; cdr3_aa: CASSLDSLGYTF; cdr3_nt: TGTGCCAGCAGTTTGGACAGTCTAGGCTACACCTTC
v_call: TRBV6-1; j_call: TRBJ2-1; d_call: TRBD1; clone_size: few; cdr3_aa: CAGASGQGYNEQFF; cdr3_nt: TGTGCCGGCGCCTCAGGACAGGGCTACAATGAGCAGTTCTTC
v_call: TRBV20-1; j_call: TRBJ2-7; d_call: TRBD1; clone_size: few; cdr3_aa: CSARISPGQGYEQYF; cdr3_nt: TGCAGTGCTAGAATTTCCCCGGGACAGGGCTACGAGCAGTACTTC
v_call: TRBV7-9; j_call: TRBJ2-6; d_call: .; clone_size: few; cdr3_aa: CASSIGSGANVLTF; cdr3_nt: TGTGCCAGCAGCATAGGGTCTGGGGCCAACGTCCTGACTTTC
v_call: TRBV20-1; j_call: TRBJ2-1; d_call: TRBD1; clone_size: many; cdr3_aa: CSARGGTGTNEQFF; cdr3_nt: TGCAGTGCCCGAGGAGGGACAGGGACCAATGAGCAGTTCTTC
v_call: TRBV5-1; j_call: TRBJ1-6; d_call: .; clone_size: few; cdr3_aa: CASSLTGWNSPLHF; cdr3_nt: TGCGCCAGCAGCTTGACAGGGTGGAATTCACCCCTCCACTTT
v_call: TRBV20-1; j_call: TRBJ2-3; d_call: .; clone_size: many; cdr3_aa: CSARDNTDTQYF; cdr3_nt: TGCAGTGCTAGAGATAACACAGATACGCAGTATTTT
v_call: TRBV27; j_call: TRBJ2-7; d_call: TRBD1; clone_size: few; cdr3_aa: CASSLRTGFMSYEQYF; cdr3_nt: TGTGCCAGCAGTTTAAGGACAGGTTTTATGTCCTACGAGCAGTACTTC
v_call: TRBV5-1; j_call: TRBJ1-2; d_call: .; clone_size: .; cdr3_aa: CASTPGGAYGYTF; cdr3_nt: TGCGCCAGCACCCCGGGAGGGGCCTATGGCTACACCTTC
v_call: TRBV28; j_call: TRBJ1-2; d_call: .; clone_size: many; cdr3_aa: CASSLGSNYGYTF; cdr3_nt: TGTGCCAGCAGCTTGGGGTCTAACTATGGCTACACCTTC
v_call: TRBV9; j_call: TRBJ2-7; d_call: .; clone_size: .; cdr3_aa: CASSVSVRNEQYF; cdr3_nt: TGTGCCAGCAGCGTATCTGTTCGGAACGAGCAGTACTTC
v_call: TRBV11-1; j_call: TRBJ2-7; d_call: .; clone_size: many; cdr3_aa: CASSLEYQMSYEQYF; cdr3_nt: TGTGCCAGCAGCTTAGAGTACCAGATGTCCTACGAGCAGTACTTC
v_call: TRBV7-9; j_call: TRBJ2-7; d_call: .; clone_size: .; cdr3_aa: CASSLGPPGLGGYEQYF; cdr3_nt: TGTGCCAGCAGCTTAGGCCCCCCTGGTCTGGGGGGCTACGAGCAGTACTTC
v_call: TRBV2; j_call: TRBJ1-5; d_call: TRBD1; clone_size: many; cdr3_aa: CASNWAGGQPQHF; cdr3_nt: TGTGCCAGCAATTGGGCAGGGGGCCAGCCCCAGCATTTT
v_call: TRBV7-8; j_call: TRBJ1-2; d_call: .; clone_size: many; cdr3_aa: CASSLMPSDSRFYGYTF; cdr3_nt: TGTGCCAGCAGCTTAATGCCTTCGGACAGCCGATTCTATGGCTACACCTTC
v_call: TRBV6-1; j_call: TRBJ1-3; d_call: .; clone_size: .; cdr3_aa: CASSYEGNSGNTIYF; cdr3_nt: TGTGCCAGCAGCTACGAGGGGAACTCTGGAAACACCATATATTTT
v_call: TRBV20-1; j_call: TRBJ2-1; d_call: .; clone_size: few; cdr3_aa: CSARHSSSSYNEQFF; cdr3_nt: TGCAGTGCTAGACATTCATCGAGCTCCTACAATGAGCAGTTCTTC
v_call: TRBV19; j_call: TRBJ2-5; d_call: TRBD2; clone_size: few; cdr3_aa: CASSNILAGGLQETQYF; cdr3_nt: TGTGCCAGTAGTAACATACTAGCGGGGGGGCTCCAAGAGACCCAGTACTTC
v_call: TRBV2; j_call: TRBJ1-1; d_call: TRBD1; clone_size: many; cdr3_aa: CASTEPGQYMNTEAFF; cdr3_nt: TGTGCCAGCACCGAACCGGGACAGTACATGAACACTGAAGCTTTCTTT
v_call: TRBV7-2; j_call: TRBJ1-2; d_call: .; clone_size: .; cdr3_aa: CASSLGASIYGYTF; cdr3_nt: TGTGCCAGCAGCTTAGGGGCCAGCATCTATGGCTACACCTTC
v_call: TRBV6-5; j_call: TRBJ1-1; d_call: .; clone_size: many; cdr3_aa: CASVYSEGEGGTEAFF; cdr3_nt: TGTGCCAGCGTATACTCCGAGGGGGAGGGAGGGACTGAAGCTTTCTTT
v_call: TRBV6-1; j_call: TRBJ2-7; d_call: .; clone_size: many; cdr3_aa: CASSELSEPLYEQYF; cdr3_nt: TGTGCCAGCAGTGAATTGTCGGAGCCCCTTTACGAGCAGTACTTC
v_call: TRBV19; j_call: TRBJ2-6; d_call: TRBD1; clone_size: .; cdr3_aa: CASIKTGTGANVLTF; cdr3_nt: TGTGCCAGTATTAAGACAGGGACTGGGGCCAACGTCCTGACTTTC
v_call: TRBV20-1; j_call: TRBJ1-4; d_call: .; clone_size: many; cdr3_aa: CSPAHKSGEKLFF; cdr3_nt: TGCAGTCCAGCCCATAAGTCGGGTGAAAAACTGTTTTTT
v_call: TRBV3-1; j_call: TRBJ1-6; d_call: TRBD1; clone_size: .; cdr3_aa: CASSQGAGGDNSPLHF; cdr3_nt: TGTGCCAGCAGCCAAGGAGCAGGGGGGGATAATTCACCCCTCCACTTT